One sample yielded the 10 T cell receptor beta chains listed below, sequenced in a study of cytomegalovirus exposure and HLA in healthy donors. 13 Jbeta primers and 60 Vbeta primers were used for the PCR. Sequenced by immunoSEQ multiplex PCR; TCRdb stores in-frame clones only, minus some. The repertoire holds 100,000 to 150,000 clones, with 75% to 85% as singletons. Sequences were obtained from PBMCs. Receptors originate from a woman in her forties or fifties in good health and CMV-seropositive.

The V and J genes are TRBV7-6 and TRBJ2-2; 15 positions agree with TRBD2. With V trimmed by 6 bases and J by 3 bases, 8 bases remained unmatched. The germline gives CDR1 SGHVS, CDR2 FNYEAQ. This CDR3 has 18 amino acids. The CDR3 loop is CASSRRTSGGGDTGELFF. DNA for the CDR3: TGTGCCAGCAGTCGACGGACTAGCGGGGGGGGTGACACCGGGGAGCTGTTTTTT.

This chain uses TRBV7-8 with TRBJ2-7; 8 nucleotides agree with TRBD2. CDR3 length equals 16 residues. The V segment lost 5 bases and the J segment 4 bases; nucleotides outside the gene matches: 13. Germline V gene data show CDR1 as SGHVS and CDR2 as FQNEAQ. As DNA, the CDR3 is TGTGCCAGCAGCGAACGCGCGGGAGCGGGAGAATACGAGCAGTACTTC. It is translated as CASSERAGAGEYEQYF.

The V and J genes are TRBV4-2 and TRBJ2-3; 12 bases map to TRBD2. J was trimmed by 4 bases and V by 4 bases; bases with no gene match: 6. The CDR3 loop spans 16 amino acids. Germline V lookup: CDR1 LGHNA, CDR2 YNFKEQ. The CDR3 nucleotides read TGTGCCAGCAGCCTTAATCCTAGCGGGGGGGCAGATACGCAGTATTTT. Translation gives CASSLNPSGGADTQYF.

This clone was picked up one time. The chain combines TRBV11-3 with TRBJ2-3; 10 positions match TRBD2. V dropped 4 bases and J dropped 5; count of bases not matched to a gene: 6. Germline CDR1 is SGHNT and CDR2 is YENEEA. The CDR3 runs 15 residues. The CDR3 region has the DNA TGTGCCAGCAGCTCAGCGGGGGGGCATCGAGATACGCAGTATTTT. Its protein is CASSSAGGHRDTQYF.

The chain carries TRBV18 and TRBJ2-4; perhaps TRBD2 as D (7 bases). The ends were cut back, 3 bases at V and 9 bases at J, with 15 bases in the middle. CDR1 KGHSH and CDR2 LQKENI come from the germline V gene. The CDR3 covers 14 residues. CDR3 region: CASSPSQGGSIQYF. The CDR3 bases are TGTGCCAGCTCACCCTCACAGGGAGGGAGCATTCAGTACTTC. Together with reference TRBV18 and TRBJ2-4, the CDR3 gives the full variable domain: NAGVMQNPRHLVRRRGQEARLRCSPMKGHSHVYWYRQLPEEGLKFMVYLQKENIIDESGMPKERFSAEFPKEGPSILRIQQVVRGDSAAYFCASSPSQGGSIQYFGAGTRLSVL.

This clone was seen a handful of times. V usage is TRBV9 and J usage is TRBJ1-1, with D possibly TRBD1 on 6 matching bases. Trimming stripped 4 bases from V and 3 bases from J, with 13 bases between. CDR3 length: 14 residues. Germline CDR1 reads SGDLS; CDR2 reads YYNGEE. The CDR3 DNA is TGTGCCAGCAGCTCCGGACAGCGCTACACTGAAGCTTTCTTT. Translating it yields CASSSGQRYTEAFF.

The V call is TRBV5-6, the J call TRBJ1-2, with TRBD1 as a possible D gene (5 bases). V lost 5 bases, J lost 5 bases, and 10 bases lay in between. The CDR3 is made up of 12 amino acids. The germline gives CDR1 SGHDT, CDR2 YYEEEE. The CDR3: CASRPGGYGYTF. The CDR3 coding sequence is TGTGCCAGCAGACCGGGGGGGTATGGCTACACCTTC.

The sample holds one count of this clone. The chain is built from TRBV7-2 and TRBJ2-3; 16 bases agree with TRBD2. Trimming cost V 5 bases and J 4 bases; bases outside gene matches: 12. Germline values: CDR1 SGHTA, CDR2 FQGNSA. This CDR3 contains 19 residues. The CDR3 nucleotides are TGTGCCAGCAGCACCCCGCCCGGGACTAGCGGGGGGGGCGCAGATACGCAGTATTTT. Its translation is CASSTPPGTSGGGADTQYF.

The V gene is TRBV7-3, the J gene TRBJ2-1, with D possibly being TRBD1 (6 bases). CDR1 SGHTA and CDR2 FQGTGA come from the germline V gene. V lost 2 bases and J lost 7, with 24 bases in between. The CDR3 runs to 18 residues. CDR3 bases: TGTGCCAGCAGCTTAGGGACCATCACAGGGACCTGGGTGAATGAGCAGTTCTTC. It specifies CASSLGTITGTWVNEQFF.

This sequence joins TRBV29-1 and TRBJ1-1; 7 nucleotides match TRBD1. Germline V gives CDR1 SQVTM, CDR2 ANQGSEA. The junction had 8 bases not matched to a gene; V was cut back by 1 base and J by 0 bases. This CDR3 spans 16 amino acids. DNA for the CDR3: TGCAGCGTTGAAGGGAGGGGGCCCATTTTGAACACTGAAGCTTTCTTT. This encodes CSVEGRGPILNTEAFF.